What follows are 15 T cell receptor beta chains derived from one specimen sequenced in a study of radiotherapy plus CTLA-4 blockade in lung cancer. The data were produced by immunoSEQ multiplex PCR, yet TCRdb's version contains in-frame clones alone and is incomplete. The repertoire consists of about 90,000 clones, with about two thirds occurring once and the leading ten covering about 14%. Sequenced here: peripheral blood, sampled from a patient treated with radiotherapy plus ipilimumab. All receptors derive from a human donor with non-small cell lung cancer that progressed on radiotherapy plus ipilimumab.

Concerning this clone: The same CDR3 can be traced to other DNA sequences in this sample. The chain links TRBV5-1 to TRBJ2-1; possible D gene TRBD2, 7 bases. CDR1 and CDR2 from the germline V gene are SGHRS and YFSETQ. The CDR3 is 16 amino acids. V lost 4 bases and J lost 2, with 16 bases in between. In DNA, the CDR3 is TGCGCCAGCAGCCGGGGAGGGGGAGGGACCTACAATGAGCAGTTCTTC. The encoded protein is CASSRGGGGTYNEQFF.

CDR3 sequence: CASSTQVAGNTIYF. DNA for the CDR3: TGTGCCAGCAGCACCCAGGTGGCGGGAAACACCATATATTTT. The chain uses TRBV14 and TRBJ1-3; D is unresolved. Per germline, CDR1 SGHDN and CDR2 FVKESK. V was clipped by 5 bases and J by 4 bases, with 12 bases between them. CDR3 length: 14 amino acids.

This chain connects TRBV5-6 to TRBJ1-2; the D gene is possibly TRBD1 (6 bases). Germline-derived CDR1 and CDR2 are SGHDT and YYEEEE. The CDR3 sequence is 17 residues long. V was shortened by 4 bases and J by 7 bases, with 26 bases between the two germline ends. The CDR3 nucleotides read TGTGCCAGCAGCAGGGGGGGTACAAGGTTGGGAGCCGGTGGCTACACCTTC. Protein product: CASSRGGTRLGAGGYTF. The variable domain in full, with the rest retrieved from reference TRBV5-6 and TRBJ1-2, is DAGVTQSPTHLIKTRGQQVTLRCSPKSGHDTVSWYQQALGQGPQFIFQYYEEEERQRGNFPDRFSGHQFPNYSSELNVNALLLGDSALYLCASSRGGTRLGAGGYTFGSGTRLTVV.

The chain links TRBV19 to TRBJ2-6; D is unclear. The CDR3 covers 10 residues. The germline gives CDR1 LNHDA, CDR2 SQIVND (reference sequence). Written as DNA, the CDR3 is TGTGCTTCTGGGGCCAACGTCCTGACTTTC. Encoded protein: CASGANVLTF.

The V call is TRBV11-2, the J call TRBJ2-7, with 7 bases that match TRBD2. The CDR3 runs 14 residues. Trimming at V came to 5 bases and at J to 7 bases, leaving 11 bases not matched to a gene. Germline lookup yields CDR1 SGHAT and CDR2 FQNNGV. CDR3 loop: CASSAGTTPEEQYF. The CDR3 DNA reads TGTGCCAGCAGCGCAGGGACTACCCCAGAAGAGCAGTACTTC.

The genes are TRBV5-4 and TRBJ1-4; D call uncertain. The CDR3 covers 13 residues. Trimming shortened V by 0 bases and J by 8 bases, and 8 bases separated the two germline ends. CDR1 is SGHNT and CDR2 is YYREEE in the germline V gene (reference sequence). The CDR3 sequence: CASSLARGEKLFF. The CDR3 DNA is TGTGCCAGCAGCTTGGCCCGAGGGGAAAAACTGTTTTTT.

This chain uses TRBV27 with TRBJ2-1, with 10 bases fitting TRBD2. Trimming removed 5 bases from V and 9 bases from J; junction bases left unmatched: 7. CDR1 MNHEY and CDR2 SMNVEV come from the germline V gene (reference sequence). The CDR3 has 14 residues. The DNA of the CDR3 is TGTGCCAGCAGTGTAAGCGGGGGGGCCGGTGAGCAGTTCTTC. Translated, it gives CASSVSGGAGEQFF.

The CDR3 DNA reads TGTGCCAGCAGTCTACAGGGTGGGTATCTTCAGCCCCAGCATTTT. Amino acid sequence: CASSLQGGYLQPQHF. The rearrangement joins TRBV27 to TRBJ1-5; TRBD1 is a possible D gene (6 bases). V was trimmed by 5 bases and J by 6 bases, leaving 17 bases between them. This CDR3 is built from 15 residues. Per germline, CDR1 MNHEY and CDR2 SMNVEV (reference sequence).

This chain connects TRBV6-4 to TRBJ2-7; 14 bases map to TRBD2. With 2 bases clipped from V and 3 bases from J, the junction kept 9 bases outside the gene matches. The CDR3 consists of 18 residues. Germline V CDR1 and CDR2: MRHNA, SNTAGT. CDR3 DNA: TGTGCCAGCAGTGACCCTCGGACTAGCGGGAGGCTCCACTACGAGCAGTACTTC. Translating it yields CASSDPRTSGRLHYEQYF.

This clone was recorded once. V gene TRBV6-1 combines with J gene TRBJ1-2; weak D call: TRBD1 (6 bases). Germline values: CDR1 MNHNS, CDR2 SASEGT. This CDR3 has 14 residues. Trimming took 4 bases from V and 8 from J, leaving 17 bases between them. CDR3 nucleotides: TGTGCCAGCAGTGGAAACAGGGAGCCGGGCGGCTACACCTTC. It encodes CASSGNREPGGYTF.

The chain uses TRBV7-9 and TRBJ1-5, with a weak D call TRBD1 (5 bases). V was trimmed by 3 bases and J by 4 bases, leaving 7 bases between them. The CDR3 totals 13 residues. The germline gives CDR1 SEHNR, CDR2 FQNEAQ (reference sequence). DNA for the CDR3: TGTGCCAGCAGCTTGGGGGTAAATCAGCCCCAGCATTTT. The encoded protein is CASSLGVNQPQHF.

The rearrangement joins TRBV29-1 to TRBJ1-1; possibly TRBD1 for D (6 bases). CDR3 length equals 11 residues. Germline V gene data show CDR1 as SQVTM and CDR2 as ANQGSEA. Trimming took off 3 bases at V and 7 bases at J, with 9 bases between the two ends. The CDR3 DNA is TGCAGCGTTGATGAGGGGGGTGAAGCTTTCTTT. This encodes CSVDEGGEAFF.

The CDR3, as DNA: TGTGCCAGCAGGGTTGGGTGGCAGGGGGCGGTTGAGCAGTTCTTC. It translates to CASRVGWQGAVEQFF. This chain connects TRBV5-6 to TRBJ2-1, with 8 bases aligning to TRBD1. Germline V lookup: CDR1 SGHDT, CDR2 YYEEEE. Trimming took 5 bases from V and 9 from J; bases not matched to a gene: 13. The length of the CDR3 is 15 residues. Complete variable domain (other parts from reference TRBV5-6 and TRBJ2-1): DAGVTQSPTHLIKTRGQQVTLRCSPKSGHDTVSWYQQALGQGPQFIFQYYEEEERQRGNFPDRFSGHQFPNYSSELNVNALLLGDSALYLCASRVGWQGAVEQFFGPGTRLTVL.

The DNA for the CDR3 is TGTGCCAGCAGCTTTCCGCGACAGGTTCGACAAGACTACACCTTC. Protein sequence: CASSFPRQVRQDYTF. This rearrangement joins TRBV5-6 to TRBJ1-2, with a weak D call TRBD1 (6 bases). The CDR3 is made up of 15 amino acids. Trimming stripped 2 bases from V and 10 bases from J, with 21 bases between. Germline V lookup: CDR1 SGHDT, CDR2 YYEEEE. The full variable domain, in which reference TRBV5-6 and TRBJ1-2 provide the parts outside the CDR3, is DAGVTQSPTHLIKTRGQQVTLRCSPKSGHDTVSWYQQALGQGPQFIFQYYEEEERQRGNFPDRFSGHQFPNYSSELNVNALLLGDSALYLCASSFPRQVRQDYTFGSGTRLTVV.

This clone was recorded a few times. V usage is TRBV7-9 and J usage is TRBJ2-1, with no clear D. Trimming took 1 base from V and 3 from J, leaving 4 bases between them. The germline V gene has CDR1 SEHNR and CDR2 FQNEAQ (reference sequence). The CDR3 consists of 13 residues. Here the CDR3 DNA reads TGTGCCAGCAGCTTAGTACTCTACAATGAGCAGTTCTTC. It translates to CASSLVLYNEQFF.